These T cell receptor beta chains were read from a single sample in a study of blood T cell repertoires in COVID-19. Libraries were prepared by immunoSEQ multiplex PCR; TCRdb keeps only in-frame clonotypes and omits some of them. The data hold roughly 120,000 clones, with less than 75% observed a single time. What was sequenced was peripheral blood. Receptor source: a human donor with acute or convalescent COVID-19. The donor label of this sample is uncertain. Each CDR3 is given with its conserved first and last residue. Each record gives: CDR3 length, J gene, D gene, V gene, clone size, CDR3 protein, CDR3 DNA. The D gene is left open where the match is weak. Clone size is shown for a subset of rows, as once, few, many or a class of expanded clone.

length: 16
J: TRBJ1-3
D: -
V: TRBV27
size: -
CDR3: CASSLGRGISGNTIYF
DNA: TGTGCCAGCAGTCTAGGACGCGGGATCTCTGGAAACACCATATATTTT

length: 16
J: TRBJ1-2
D: -
V: TRBV28
size: few
CDR3: CASSFGGGFTNYGYTF
DNA: TGTGCCAGCAGTTTCGGTGGCGGATTTACTAACTATGGCTACACCTTC

length: 16
J: TRBJ2-3
D: -
V: TRBV7-8
size: -
CDR3: CASSYPNPRSTDTQYF
DNA: TGTGCCAGCAGCTACCCCAATCCCCGGAGCACAGATACGCAGTATTTT

length: 15
J: TRBJ2-5
D: -
V: TRBV5-1
size: -
CDR3: CASSLVASAVETQYF
DNA: TGCGCCAGCAGCTTGGTTGCTTCTGCGGTTGAGACCCAGTACTTC

length: 13
J: TRBJ1-1
D: -
V: TRBV3-1/TRBV3-2
size: -
CDR3: CASIGRGRREAFF
DNA: TGTGCCAGCATAGGGCGGGGAAGAAGAGAAGCTTTCTTT

length: 15
J: TRBJ2-7
D: TRBD1
V: TRBV6-5
size: few
CDR3: CASKAGTGEFYEQYF
DNA: TGTGCCAGTAAGGCCGGGACAGGGGAATTCTACGAGCAGTACTTC

length: 13
J: TRBJ1-1
D: -
V: TRBV25-1
size: -
CDR3: CASSKTGRTEAFF
DNA: TGTGCCAGCAGTAAGACAGGAAGAACTGAAGCTTTCTTT

length: 16
J: TRBJ1-5
D: TRBD1
V: TRBV19
size: -
CDR3: CASSPGQGRANQPQHF
DNA: TGTGCCAGTAGTCCGGGACAGGGGAGGGCCAATCAGCCCCAGCATTTT

length: 12
J: TRBJ2-4
D: -
V: TRBV12-3/TRBV12-4
size: -
CDR3: CASRGPKNIQYF
DNA: TGTGCCAGCCGAGGCCCCAAAAACATTCAGTACTTC

length: 19
J: TRBJ2-3
D: TRBD1
V: TRBV29-1
size: few
CDR3: CSVLIRSLAGQGVTDTQYF
DNA: TGCAGCGTCTTAATTCGGTCATTAGCGGGACAGGGGGTCACAGATACGCAGTATTTT

length: 15
J: TRBJ1-2
D: -
V: TRBV5-6
size: many
CDR3: CASSLKQGGRNGYTF
DNA: TGTGCCAGCAGCTTGAAACAGGGCGGAAGGAATGGCTACACCTTC

length: 15
J: TRBJ2-1
D: TRBD1
V: TRBV5-1
size: -
CDR3: CASSSTGNPYNEQFF
DNA: TGCGCCAGCAGCTCGACAGGGAACCCCTACAATGAGCAGTTCTTC

length: 13
J: TRBJ2-2
D: -
V: TRBV20-1
size: -
CDR3: CSASGPITGELFF
DNA: TGCAGTGCTAGTGGGCCGATCACCGGGGAGCTGTTTTTT

length: 14
J: TRBJ2-3
D: -
V: TRBV28
size: -
CDR3: CASSVTVSTDTQYF
DNA: TGTGCCAGCAGTGTAACGGTCTCCACAGATACGCAGTATTTT

length: 14
J: TRBJ1-5
D: TRBD1
V: TRBV28
size: few
CDR3: CASRAGGTHQPQHF
DNA: TGTGCCAGCAGGGCAGGGGGAACACATCAGCCCCAGCATTTT

length: 16
J: TRBJ2-3
D: TRBD2
V: TRBV5-6
size: -
CDR3: CASSLALLAGGNTQYF
DNA: TGTGCCAGCAGCTTGGCCCTGCTAGCGGGGGGTAATACGCAGTATTTT

length: 18
J: TRBJ2-2
D: TRBD1
V: TRBV24-1
size: -
CDR3: CATSDPTRQGAYTGELFF
DNA: TGTGCCACCAGTGATCCCACCAGACAGGGGGCCTACACCGGGGAGCTGTTTTTT

length: 13
J: TRBJ2-5
D: TRBD1
V: TRBV19
size: -
CDR3: CASSLQGRETQYF
DNA: TGTGCCAGTAGTTTACAGGGGAGAGAGACCCAGTACTTC

length: 15
J: TRBJ1-2
D: -
V: TRBV7-2
size: -
CDR3: CASSLAPGGTYGYTF
DNA: TGTGCCAGCAGCTTAGCGCCAGGAGGGACCTATGGCTACACCTTC

length: 15
J: TRBJ1-4
D: -
V: TRBV11-2
size: -
CDR3: CASSPPGDDNEKLFF
DNA: TGTGCCAGCAGCCCCCCGGGGGATGATAATGAAAAACTGTTTTTT

length: 14
J: TRBJ1-5
D: TRBD1
V: TRBV12-5
size: once
CDR3: CASGRGGGGQPQHF
DNA: TGTGCTAGTGGTCGCGGAGGGGGCGGTCAGCCCCAGCATTTT

length: 12
J: TRBJ2-5
D: -
V: TRBV10-2
size: -
CDR3: CASSIRGETQYF
DNA: TGCGCCAGCAGCATTAGGGGAGAGACCCAGTACTTC

length: 14
J: TRBJ1-2
D: -
V: TRBV29-1
size: once
CDR3: CSVDRGGPGYGYTF
DNA: TGCAGCGTTGATCGGGGGGGGCCGGGCTATGGCTACACCTTC

length: 16
J: TRBJ2-1
D: TRBD2
V: TRBV11-2
size: -
CDR3: CASSKGQTSGGNEQFF
DNA: TGTGCCAGCAGCAAAGGACAGACTAGCGGGGGCAATGAGCAGTTCTTC

length: 11
J: TRBJ2-5
D: -
V: TRBV2
size: -
CDR3: CASSPIVTQYF
DNA: TGTGCCAGCAGCCCCATTGTCACCCAGTACTTC

length: 14
J: TRBJ2-3
D: TRBD2
V: TRBV7-2
size: few
CDR3: CASSKSGGTDTQYF
DNA: TGTGCCAGCAGTAAAAGCGGGGGGACAGATACGCAGTATTTT

length: 13
J: TRBJ2-1
D: -
V: TRBV7-3
size: -
CDR3: CASSLFSYNEQFF
DNA: TGTGCCAGCAGCTTATTCAGCTACAATGAGCAGTTCTTC

length: 16
J: TRBJ1-3
D: -
V: TRBV6-6
size: few
CDR3: CASSYSKGFSGNTIYF
DNA: TGTGCCAGCAGTTACTCGAAGGGGTTCTCTGGAAACACCATATATTTT

length: 12
J: TRBJ2-7
D: -
V: TRBV11-2
size: -
CDR3: CASSATGNEQYF
DNA: TGTGCCAGCAGCGCCACAGGGAACGAGCAGTACTTC

length: 13
J: TRBJ1-1
D: -
V: TRBV6-5
size: few
CDR3: CASRQGSHTEAFF
DNA: TGTGCCAGCAGGCAGGGCAGCCACACTGAAGCTTTCTTT

length: 18
J: TRBJ1-5
D: -
V: TRBV19
size: few
CDR3: CASSPNGWLGVSNQPQHF
DNA: TGTGCCAGTAGCCCTAACGGGTGGCTAGGGGTGAGCAATCAGCCCCAGCATTTT

length: 12
J: TRBJ2-3
D: -
V: TRBV30
size: -
CDR3: CAWYRDTDTQYF
DNA: TGTGCCTGGTACAGGGACACAGATACGCAGTATTTT

length: 13
J: TRBJ2-1
D: -
V: TRBV12-3/TRBV12-4
size: -
CDR3: CASSAGRYNEQFF
DNA: TGTGCCAGCAGTGCGGGTCGCTACAATGAGCAGTTCTTC

length: 13
J: TRBJ1-5
D: TRBD1
V: TRBV18
size: -
CDR3: CASSPGQNQPQHF
DNA: TGTGCCAGCTCACCGGGACAGAATCAGCCCCAGCATTTT

length: 15
J: TRBJ1-5
D: -
V: TRBV19
size: -
CDR3: CASSLQRLTNQPQHF
DNA: TGTGCCAGTAGCCTACAGCGGCTGACAAATCAGCCCCAGCATTTT

length: 17
J: TRBJ2-3
D: TRBD2
V: TRBV30
size: few
CDR3: CAWSVTRTSGGAQGQYF
DNA: TGTGCCTGGAGTGTCACCCGGACTAGCGGGGGGGCCCAAGGGCAGTATTTT

length: 16
J: TRBJ2-1
D: -
V: TRBV7-2
size: -
CDR3: CASSLAAGVSYNEQFF
DNA: TGTGCCAGCAGCTTAGCGGCAGGGGTCTCCTACAATGAGCAGTTCTTC

length: 17
J: TRBJ2-6
D: -
V: TRBV28
size: -
CDR3: CASSIRASAPGANVLTF
DNA: TGTGCCAGCAGTATCAGGGCTTCAGCCCCTGGGGCCAACGTCCTGACTTTC

length: 17
J: TRBJ2-5
D: TRBD1
V: TRBV18
size: -
CDR3: CASSQDRGTFDQETQYF
DNA: TGTGCCAGCTCCCAGGACAGGGGAACTTTTGATCAAGAGACCCAGTACTTC

length: 13
J: TRBJ2-5
D: TRBD2
V: TRBV19
size: -
CDR3: CASRTSGEETQYF
DNA: TGTGCCAGTCGGACTAGCGGGGAAGAGACCCAGTACTTC

length: 14
J: TRBJ1-5
D: TRBD1
V: TRBV18
size: -
CDR3: CASSPPGTAQPQHF
DNA: TGTGCCAGCTCACCACCGGGGACAGCCCAGCCCCAGCATTTT

length: 15
J: TRBJ2-1
D: TRBD1
V: TRBV6-5
size: -
CDR3: CASTYGTVINNEQFF
DNA: TGTGCCAGCACGTACGGGACAGTGATCAACAATGAGCAGTTCTTC

length: 17
J: TRBJ2-2
D: -
V: TRBV21-1
size: -
CDR3: CASSKVQNISNTGELFF
DNA: TGTGCCAGCAGCAAAGTACAGAACATCTCGAACACCGGGGAGCTGTTTTTT

length: 13
J: TRBJ2-5
D: -
V: TRBV2
size: -
CDR3: CASSVTLSLTQYF
DNA: TGTGCCAGCAGTGTCACCCTAAGCCTGACCCAGTACTTC

length: 17
J: TRBJ2-2
D: TRBD1
V: TRBV5-4
size: -
CDR3: CASSTQLRQGMAGELFF
DNA: TGTGCCAGCAGCACTCAACTACGACAGGGAATGGCCGGGGAGCTGTTTTTT

length: 9
J: TRBJ1-2
D: -
V: TRBV2
size: -
CDR3: CASNFGYTF
DNA: TGTGCCAGCAACTTCGGCTACACCTTC

length: 13
J: TRBJ1-6
D: TRBD1
V: TRBV2
size: -
CDR3: CASSRQGDSPLHF
DNA: TGTGCCAGCAGTCGACAGGGTGATTCACCCCTCCACTTT

length: 14
J: TRBJ2-5
D: -
V: TRBV6-1
size: -
CDR3: CASSEDRVVETQYF
DNA: TGTGCCAGCAGTGAAGACAGGGTAGTAGAGACCCAGTACTTC

length: 14
J: TRBJ1-5
D: -
V: TRBV30
size: -
CDR3: CAWSVGANNQPQHF
DNA: TGTGCCTGGAGTGTGGGGGCTAACAATCAGCCCCAGCATTTT

length: 13
J: TRBJ1-1
D: -
V: TRBV6-5
size: -
CDR3: CASSSHLDTEAFF
DNA: TGTGCCAGCAGTTCCCACTTGGACACTGAAGCTTTCTTT

length: 16
J: TRBJ2-3
D: TRBD2
V: TRBV10-3
size: once
CDR3: CAISGGTSGSTDTQYF
DNA: TGTGCCATCAGTGGGGGGACTAGCGGATCCACAGATACGCAGTATTTT

length: 14
J: TRBJ2-1
D: -
V: TRBV3-1/TRBV3-2
size: -
CDR3: CASSPAGARNEQFF
DNA: TGTGCCAGCAGCCCCGCGGGGGCGAGGAATGAGCAGTTCTTC

length: 12
J: TRBJ2-7
D: -
V: TRBV7-9
size: once
CDR3: CASSWGGGEQYF
DNA: TGTGCCAGCAGCTGGGGGGGCGGCGAGCAGTACTTC